What follows is one T cell receptor beta chain and its context. The antigen this receptor binds is unknown. It has no much larger one-base neighbor in the sample; base qualities were not kept. TCRbeta CDR3 regions were amplified from genomic DNA by means of the immunoSEQ Assay, a bias-controlled multiplex PCR. Per the source publication's procedure: The number of nucleated cells in each sample was estimated from the amplification of reference gene primers within the assay. Sequence reads were collapsed and filtered to measure the absolute abundance of every unique TCRbeta CDR3 rearrangement. For each sample, productive Simpson clonality was calculated as the square root of Simpson's diversity index across productive rearrangements. In TCRdb, the immuneACCESS table is reduced to in-frame sequences with V and J assigned. These tables do not hold every clone; where another copy was compared, an unresolved V gene accounts for under half, and the others remain unexplained. The D gene and trimming were derived from the DNA, and the V and J assignments and clone size from that table. In this sample the table shows approximately 80,000 clones, around 81% of which occur a single time. The ten largest clonotypes hold approximately 16% of the sample.

This sample stems from a study of blood T cell repertoires in COVID-19 (dated by TCRdb to about 2020). Some background on the complete study: Collaborator samples came from the United States, Italy and Spain and covered acute and convalescent phases of COVID-19. Where HLA class I and class II types were available, the types were taken from metadata supplied by the sample provider, not from assay-based typing. Samples were obtained from the ongoing ImmuneRACE study (first 160 participants) and from about 1,300 subjects provided by 6 global collaborators. A de-identified subject ID, COVID-19 status, age in years and sex were almost always included in the sample metadata. The material from the prospective study consisted of cDNA or gDNA derived from T cells, B-cell-depleted T cells, or PBMCs. The dataset comprised deeply sampled blood TCRbeta repertoires from subjects exposed to, actively infected with, or recovered from COVID-19. A freely available public database, intended as a resource for researchers studying the immune response to SARS-CoV-2, is where the repertoires were released.

Study-wide conclusions, independent of this receptor: The quantity of clinical and demographic metadata differed by source and by participant and was supplied without curation.

Collaborating institutions collected whole blood in K2EDTA tubes following their own protocols. For TCRbeta analysis, collaborators shipped samples as frozen whole blood, isolated PBMCs, or DNA extracted from either of those sample types. Trimming removed 7 bases from V and 4 bases from J; the gene matches leave 7 bases unexplained. Including the terminal cysteine and phenylalanine, the CDR3 comprises 14 residues. The CDR3 DNA has 42 bases and is translated from base 1. The germline V gene yields MNHEY for CDR1 and SVGAGI for CDR2. The V gene is TRBV6-5 and the J gene is TRBJ1-2; TRBD1 matches 9 bases in the middle. Material for sequencing was peripheral blood. This receptor was identified in a human donor in a cohort sampled during active COVID-19. The sequenced DNA: TGTGCCAGCACCCGACAGGGGGACTCCTATGGCTACACCTTC. Its translation reads: CASTRQGDSYGYTF.